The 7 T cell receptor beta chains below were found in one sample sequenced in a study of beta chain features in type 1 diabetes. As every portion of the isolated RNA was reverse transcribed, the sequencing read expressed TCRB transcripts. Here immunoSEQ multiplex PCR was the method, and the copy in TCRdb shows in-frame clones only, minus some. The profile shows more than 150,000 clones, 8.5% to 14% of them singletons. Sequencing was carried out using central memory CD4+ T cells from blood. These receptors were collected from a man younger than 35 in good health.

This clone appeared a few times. This CDR3 is CASSPAPNTEAFF. CDR3 sequence (DNA): TGTGCCAGCAGCCCCGCACCGAACACTGAAGCTTTCTTT. The chain carries TRBV4-2 and TRBJ1-1; D is unclear. V lost 4 bases, J lost 1 base, and 7 bases lay in between. CDR3 length equals 13 residues. The V gene's germline CDR1 is LGHNA and CDR2 YNFKEQ.

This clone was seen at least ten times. Written as DNA, the CDR3 is TGTGCCAGCTCCGGGACTAGCGGAGGACGCACAGATACGCAGTATTTT. This encodes CASSGTSGGRTDTQYF. The rearrangement joins TRBV14 to TRBJ2-3; 11 bases are shared with TRBD2. The CDR3 contains 16 residues. In germline, CDR1 is SGHDN, CDR2 FVKESK. V trimming: 8 bases; J trimming: 1 base; junction bases outside the gene matches: 8.

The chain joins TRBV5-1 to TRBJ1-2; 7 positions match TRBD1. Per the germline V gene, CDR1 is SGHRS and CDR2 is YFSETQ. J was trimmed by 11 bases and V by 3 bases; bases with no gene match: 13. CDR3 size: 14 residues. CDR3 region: CASSSTTGKSGYTF. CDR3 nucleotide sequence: TGCGCCAGCAGCTCCACGACAGGGAAATCGGGTTACACCTTC.

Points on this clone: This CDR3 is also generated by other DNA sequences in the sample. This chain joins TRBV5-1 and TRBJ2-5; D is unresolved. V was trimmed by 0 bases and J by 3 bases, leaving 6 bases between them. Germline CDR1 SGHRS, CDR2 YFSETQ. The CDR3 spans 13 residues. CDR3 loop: CASSLGVKETQYF. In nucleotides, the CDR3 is TGCGCCAGCAGCTTGGGGGTAAAAGAGACCCAGTACTTC.

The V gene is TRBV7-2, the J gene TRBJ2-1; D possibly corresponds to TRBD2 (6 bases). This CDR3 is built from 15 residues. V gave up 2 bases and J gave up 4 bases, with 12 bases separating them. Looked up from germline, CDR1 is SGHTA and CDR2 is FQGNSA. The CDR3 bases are TGTGCCAGCAGCTTACAGGCGGGACCGTACAATGAGCAGTTCTTC. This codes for CASSLQAGPYNEQFF. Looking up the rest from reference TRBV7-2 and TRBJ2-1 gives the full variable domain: GAGVSQSPSNKVTEKGKDVELRCDPISGHTALYWYRQSLGQGLEFLIYFQGNSAPDKSGLPSDRFSAERTGGSVSTLTIQRTQQEDSAVYLCASSLQAGPYNEQFFGPGTRLTVL.

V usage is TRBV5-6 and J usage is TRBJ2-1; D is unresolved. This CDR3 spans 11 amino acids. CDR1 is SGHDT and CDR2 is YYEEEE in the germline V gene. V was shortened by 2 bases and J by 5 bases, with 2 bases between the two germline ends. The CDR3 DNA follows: TGTGCCAGCAGCTTAAACAATGAGCAGTTCTTC. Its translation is CASSLNNEQFF.

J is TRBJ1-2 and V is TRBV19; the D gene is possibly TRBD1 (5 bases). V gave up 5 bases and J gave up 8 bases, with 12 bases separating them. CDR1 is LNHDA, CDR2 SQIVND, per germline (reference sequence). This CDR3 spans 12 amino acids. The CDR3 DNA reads TGTGCCAGTAGTTCACAGGAAGAGGGCTACACCTTC. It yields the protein CASSSQEEGYTF.